Detailed here is one T cell receptor (beta chain). Its specificity is not known. Trimming shortened V by 5 bases and J by 0 bases, and 12 bases separated the two germline ends. Germline V gene sequence: CDR1 SGHTA, CDR2 FQGTGA. The CDR3 is 15 amino acids. The data stem from a study of cytomegalovirus exposure and HLA in healthy donors. Likely unrecorded immune exposures existed in these nominally healthy donors. Primers: 60 Vbeta forward and 13 Jbeta reverse. Only in-frame clones appear in the TCRdb table, and some are missing; sequencing was by immunoSEQ multiplex PCR. Altogether roughly 190,000 clones are present, roughly 13% being singletons, with the ten largest covering approximately 8.4%. General study points: A later analysis linked a missense variant in DCLRE1C to the trimming of TCR beta V and J genes. A later analysis found that most CMV-associated TCR beta chains appeared HLA-restricted.

Input material: PBMCs. The V call is TRBV7-3, the J call TRBJ2-3; D unresolved. This TCR came from a man aged 45-60 years in good health and CMV-seropositive. The CDR3 nucleotides are TGTGCCAGCAGCCCCCTTGGGCCGAGCACAGATACGCAGTATTTT. Encoded protein: CASSPLGPSTDTQYF.